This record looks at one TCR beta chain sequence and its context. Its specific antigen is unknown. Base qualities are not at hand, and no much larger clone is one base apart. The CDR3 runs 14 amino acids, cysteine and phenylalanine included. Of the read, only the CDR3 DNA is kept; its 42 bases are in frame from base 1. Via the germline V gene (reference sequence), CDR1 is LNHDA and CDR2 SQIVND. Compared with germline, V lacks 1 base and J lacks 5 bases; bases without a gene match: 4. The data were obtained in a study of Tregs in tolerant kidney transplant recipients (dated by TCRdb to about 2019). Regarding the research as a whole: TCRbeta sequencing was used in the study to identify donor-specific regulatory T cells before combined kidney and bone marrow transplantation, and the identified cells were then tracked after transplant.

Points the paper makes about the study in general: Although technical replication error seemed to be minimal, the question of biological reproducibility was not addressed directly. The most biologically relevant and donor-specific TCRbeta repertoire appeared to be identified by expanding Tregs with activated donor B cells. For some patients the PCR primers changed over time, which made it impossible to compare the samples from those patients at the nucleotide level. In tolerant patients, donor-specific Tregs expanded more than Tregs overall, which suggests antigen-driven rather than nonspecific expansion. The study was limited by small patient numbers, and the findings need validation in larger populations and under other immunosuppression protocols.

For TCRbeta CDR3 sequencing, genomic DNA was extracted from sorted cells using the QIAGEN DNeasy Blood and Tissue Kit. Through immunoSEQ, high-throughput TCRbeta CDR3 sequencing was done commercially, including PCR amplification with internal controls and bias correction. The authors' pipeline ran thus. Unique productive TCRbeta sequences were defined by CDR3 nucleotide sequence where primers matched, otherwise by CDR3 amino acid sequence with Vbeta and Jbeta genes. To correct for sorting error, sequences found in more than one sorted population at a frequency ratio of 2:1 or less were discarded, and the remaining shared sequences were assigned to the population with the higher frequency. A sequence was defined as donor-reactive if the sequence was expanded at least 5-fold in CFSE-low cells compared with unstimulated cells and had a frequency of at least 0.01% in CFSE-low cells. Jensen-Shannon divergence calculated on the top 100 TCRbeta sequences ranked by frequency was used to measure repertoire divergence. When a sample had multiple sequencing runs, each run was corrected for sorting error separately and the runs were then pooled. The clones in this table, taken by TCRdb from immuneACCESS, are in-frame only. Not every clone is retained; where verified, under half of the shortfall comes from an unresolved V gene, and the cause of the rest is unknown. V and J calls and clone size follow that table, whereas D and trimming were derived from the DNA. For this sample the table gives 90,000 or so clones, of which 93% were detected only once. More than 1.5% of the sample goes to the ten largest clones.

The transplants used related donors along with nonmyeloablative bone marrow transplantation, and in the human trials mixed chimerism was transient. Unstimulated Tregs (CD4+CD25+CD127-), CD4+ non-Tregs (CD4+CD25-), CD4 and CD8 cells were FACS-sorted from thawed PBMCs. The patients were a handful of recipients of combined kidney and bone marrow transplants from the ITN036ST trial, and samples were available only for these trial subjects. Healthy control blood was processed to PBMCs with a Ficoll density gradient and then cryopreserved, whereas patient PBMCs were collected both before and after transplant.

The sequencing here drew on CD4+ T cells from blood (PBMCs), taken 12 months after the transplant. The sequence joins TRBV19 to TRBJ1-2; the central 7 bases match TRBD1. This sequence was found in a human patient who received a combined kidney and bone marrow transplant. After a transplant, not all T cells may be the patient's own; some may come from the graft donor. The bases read TGTGCCAGTAGTATAGTATACAGGGGTTATGGCTACACCTTC. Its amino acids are CASSIVYRGYGYTF.